This T cell receptor (beta chain) was profiled in a study of cytomegalovirus exposure and HLA in healthy donors. The ends lost 9 bases at V and 0 bases at J; junction bases unmatched: 7. The CDR3 runs to 15 residues. The germline CDR1 and CDR2 sequences are SNHLY and FYNNEI. Method: immunoSEQ multiplex PCR; TCRdb's copy keeps in-frame clones and lacks some. Of 300,000 to 350,000 clones listed, around 90% are singletons. The source material was PBMCs. The source is a man aged 25-45 years in good health and CMV-seronegative. V is TRBV2 and J is TRBJ2-2, with 7 bases fitting TRBD1. For the CDR3, the DNA is TGTGCCAGAGACACAGGGGCCGCGAACACCGGGGAGCTGTTTTTT. It specifies CARDTGAANTGELFF. Drawing the rest from reference TRBV2 and TRBJ2-2, the complete variable domain is EPEVTQTPSHQVTQMGQEVILRCVPISNHLYFYWYRQILGQKVEFLVSFYNNEISEKSEIFDDQFSVERPDGSNFTLKIRSTKLEDSAMYFCARDTGAANTGELFFGEGSRLTVL.